A single sample is the source of the 24 T cell receptor beta chains below, sequenced in a study of cytomegalovirus exposure and HLA in healthy donors. Primers included in the PCR were 60 Vbeta and 13 Jbeta primers. TCRdb keeps only in-frame clones here, not all; method: immunoSEQ multiplex PCR. Its clone listing holds around 160,000 clones. The specimen sequenced was PBMCs. These receptors were taken from a woman between 45 and 65 years old in good health and CMV-seronegative.

This sequence joins TRBV9 and TRBJ2-5, with 9 nucleotides matching TRBD2. J was trimmed by 1 base and V by 3 bases; bases with no gene match: 4. CDR1 and CDR2 from the germline V gene are SGDLS and YYNGEE. The CDR3 covers 15 residues. The CDR3 DNA follows: TGTGCCAGCAGCGGGGGGACTAGCCGCCAAGAGACCCAGTACTTC. Translating gives CASSGGTSRQETQYF. Drawing the rest from reference TRBV9 and TRBJ2-5, the complete variable domain is DSGVTQTPKHLITATGQRVTLRCSPRSGDLSVYWYQQSLDQGLQFLIQYYNGEERAKGNILERFSAQQFPDLHSELNLSSLELGDSALYFCASSGGTSRQETQYFGPGTRLLVL.

This chain connects TRBV5-1 to TRBJ1-2; 7 bases match TRBD1. The CDR3 is made up of 15 amino acids. V shed 4 bases, J shed 3 bases, and the junction held 9 bases outside the gene matches. Germline V gene data show CDR1 as SGHRS and CDR2 as YFSETQ. The CDR3 region is CASSPPGTVDYGYTF. CDR3 bases: TGCGCCAGCAGCCCCCCCGGGACAGTGGACTATGGCTACACCTTC.

The rearrangement joins TRBV4-1 to TRBJ2-5, with D tentatively TRBD1 (5 bases). The germline V and J ends were trimmed by 0 bases and 5 bases, with 19 bases remaining between them. CDR1 is MGHRA and CDR2 is YSYEKL in the germline V gene. The CDR3 contains 17 residues. CDR3: CASSQDRAGNPRETQYF. In DNA form, the CDR3 reads TGCGCCAGCAGCCAAGATCGCGCAGGGAACCCCCGGGAGACCCAGTACTTC.

The rearrangement links TRBV7-8 to TRBJ2-3, with 9 positions matching TRBD1. This CDR3 contains 15 residues. In germline, CDR1 is SGHVS, CDR2 FQNEAQ. V gave up 5 bases and J gave up 2 bases; unmatched junction bases: 5. The CDR3 loop is CASSLRTGATDTQYF. CDR3 sequence (DNA): TGTGCCAGCAGCCTACGGACAGGGGCCACAGATACGCAGTATTTT.

The chain has TRBV30 and TRBJ1-2; a weak D match, TRBD1 (6 bases). Trimming removed 5 bases at V and 3 bases at J, with 13 bases between. CDR1 GTSNPN and CDR2 SVGIG come from the germline V gene (reference sequence). CDR3 length: 13 amino acids. The CDR3 sequence: CAWGRGRDYGYTF. The DNA for the CDR3 is TGTGCCTGGGGAAGGGGGAGGGACTATGGCTACACCTTC.

J is TRBJ1-4 and V is TRBV5-4; 7 nucleotides align to TRBD1. This CDR3 contains 13 residues. Germline assignment: CDR1 SGHNT and CDR2 YYREEE (reference sequence). V trimming: 9 bases; J trimming: 6 bases; junction bases outside the gene matches: 8. Here the CDR3 reads CATQTGSDEKLFF. For the CDR3, the DNA is TGTGCCACCCAGACAGGGTCGGATGAAAAACTGTTTTTT. Variable domain in full (rest from reference TRBV5-4 and TRBJ1-4): ETGVTQSPTHLIKTRGQQVTLRCSSQSGHNTVSWYQQALGQGPQFIFQYYREEENGRGNFPPRFSGLQFPNYSSELNVNALELDDSALYLCATQTGSDEKLFFGSGTQLSVL.

This chain links TRBV4-1 with TRBJ2-3; D is perhaps TRBD2 (6 bases). CDR3 size: 14 residues. Deletions cut 1 base from V and 9 bases from J, with 14 bases between. CDR1 and CDR2 (germline): MGHRA, YSYEKL. In DNA, the CDR3 is TGCGCCAGCAGCCAAGCATGGGAGGTTGGGACGCAGTATTTT. Its translation: CASSQAWEVGTQYF.

J is TRBJ1-2 and V is TRBV2; D is uncertain. The CDR3 spans 13 residues. Looked up from germline, CDR1 is SNHLY and CDR2 is FYNNEI. V dropped 3 bases and J dropped 8 bases, with 13 bases sitting between them. The CDR3 protein is CASSDRSLMGYTF. The CDR3 coding sequence is TGTGCCAGCAGTGACAGGTCTTTAATGGGCTACACCTTC.

The CDR3 coding sequence is TGTGCCAGCAGCGGGGGGACTAGAGTTGAGTACAATGAGCAGTTCTTC. Its translation: CASSGGTRVEYNEQFF. This sequence joins TRBV5-4 and TRBJ2-1, with TRBD2 matching over 8 bases. J gave up 4 bases and V 4 bases, and 10 bases lay outside the gene matches. The V gene's germline CDR1 is SGHNT and CDR2 YYREEE (reference sequence). The CDR3 covers 16 residues.

The chain carries TRBV6-1 and TRBJ2-1; 9 nucleotides match TRBD2. V trimming: 6 bases; J trimming: 9 bases; junction bases outside the gene matches: 9. The CDR3 length is 14 residues. CDR1 MNHNS and CDR2 SASEGT come from the germline V gene. The CDR3 DNA reads TGTGCCAGCAGGCTAGCGGGGAGATACGGTGAGCAGTTCTTC. Translation gives CASRLAGRYGEQFF.

A word on this clone: Compared with germline, one end of the junction differs, possibly owing to a read error. V and J are TRBV28 and TRBJ2-5; D is unclear. The length of the CDR3 is 10 residues. Germline CDR1 is MDHEN and CDR2 is SYDVKM. Here the CDR3 reads CLRVGETQYF. The CDR3 nucleotides read TGCCTCCGGGTCGGAGAGACCCAGTACTTC.

V is TRBV6-5 and J is TRBJ2-7; 7 bases are a match to TRBD1. The CDR3 contains 14 residues. Trimming cost V 6 bases and J 2 bases; bases outside gene matches: 7. The germline V gene has CDR1 MNHEY and CDR2 SVGAGI. The CDR3 DNA reads as TGTGCCAGCAGCCCCAACAGGGGACCCTACGAGCAGTACTTC. It yields the protein CASSPNRGPYEQYF.

The V gene is TRBV18, the J gene TRBJ2-2; 9 bases agree with TRBD1. CDR3 size: 16 residues. V shed 3 bases and J 4 bases; nucleotides not matched to a gene: 6. Germline V lookup: CDR1 KGHSH, CDR2 LQKENI. The CDR3 here is CASSPYRDRATGELFF. The CDR3 DNA is TGTGCCAGCTCACCTTATCGGGACAGGGCCACCGGGGAGCTGTTTTTT.

The chain carries TRBV9 and TRBJ2-2, with a weak D call TRBD2 (7 bases). The CDR3 consists of 15 residues. CDR1 is SGDLS, CDR2 YYNGEE, per germline. Trimming left V 4 bases short and J 4 bases short, with 14 bases between. The DNA of the CDR3 is TGTGCCAGCAGCCTCGCGGGGGCCCTCACCGGGGAGCTGTTTTTT. This gives the protein CASSLAGALTGELFF.

The chain links TRBV18 to TRBJ1-1; TRBD1 might be the D (6 bases). The CDR3 runs to 14 residues. Germline V lookup: CDR1 KGHSH, CDR2 LQKENI. V was cut by 3 bases and J by 5 bases, with 13 bases left in between. The CDR3: CASSPVRGETEAFF. In DNA, the CDR3 is TGTGCCAGCTCACCGGTCAGGGGAGAAACTGAAGCTTTCTTT.

The V gene is TRBV2, the J gene TRBJ2-3; 10 bases are shared with TRBD2. The length of the CDR3 is 14 residues. Germline values: CDR1 SNHLY, CDR2 FYNNEI. The ends lost 8 bases at V and 3 bases at J; junction bases unmatched: 5. The CDR3 sequence is CASGGTSETDTQYF. In DNA, the CDR3 is TGTGCCAGCGGCGGGACTAGCGAGACAGATACGCAGTATTTT.

The V gene is TRBV4-2, the J gene TRBJ1-2, with 7 bases identical to TRBD1. This CDR3 is built from 16 residues. The V gene's germline CDR1 is LGHNA and CDR2 YNFKEQ. V lost 4 bases, J lost 6 bases, and 14 bases stayed unmatched. The CDR3 coding sequence is TGTGCCAGCAGCCTCGAGGGGGCGGAGGGCGCTAATGGCTACACCTTC. Residues: CASSLEGAEGANGYTF.

V usage is TRBV18 and J usage is TRBJ1-3; 11 bases map to TRBD1. CDR1 and CDR2 (germline): KGHSH, LQKENI. This CDR3 comprises 15 residues. Trimming took 6 bases from V and 9 from J; bases not matched to a gene: 10. CDR3 DNA sequence: TGTGCCAGCTCTCCCGGCGGACAGGGGGCCGGCACCATATATTTT. It is translated as CASSPGGQGAGTIYF.

The V gene is TRBV7-2, the J gene TRBJ2-1; 8 bases match TRBD2. The length of the CDR3 is 14 residues. Germline trimming cut 7 bases from V and 8 bases from J; bases unmatched to any gene: 10. CDR1 is SGHTA, CDR2 FQGNSA, per germline. This CDR3 reads CASNARGGTHEQFF. CDR3 nucleotide sequence: TGTGCCAGCAACGCCCGGGGGGGGACTCATGAGCAGTTCTTC.

The CDR3 DNA is TGTGCCAGCAGCCGAGGGCCAATCTCTGGAAACACCATATATTTT. This sequence encodes CASSRGPISGNTIYF. This chain connects TRBV4-2 to TRBJ1-3; D gene ambiguous. CDR1 is LGHNA, CDR2 YNFKEQ, per germline. V gave up 4 bases and J gave up 0 bases, with 10 bases separating them. The CDR3 totals 15 residues.

This chain uses TRBV25-1 with TRBJ2-3; 8 bases align to TRBD2. The CDR3 length is 15 residues. V shed 7 bases and J 1 base; nucleotides not matched to a gene: 7. Germline CDR1 is MGHDK and CDR2 is SYGVNS. CDR3 coding DNA: TGTGCCAGCACCCGGGGTAGCGGGGGCACAGATACGCAGTATTTT. Protein: CASTRGSGGTDTQYF.

V and J are TRBV19 and TRBJ2-7; possibly TRBD1 for D (5 bases). Deletions cut 5 bases from V and 5 bases from J, with 13 bases between. This CDR3 contains 13 residues. Germline CDR1 is LNHDA and CDR2 is SQIVND (reference sequence). CDR3 residues: CASSAQGGDEQYF. The CDR3 DNA sequence: TGTGCCAGTAGTGCCCAGGGCGGTGACGAGCAGTACTTC.

This chain uses TRBV18 with TRBJ2-5; 8 positions match TRBD2. The CDR3 sequence is 14 residues long. Trimming removed 8 bases from V and 11 bases from J; junction bases left unmatched: 16. CDR1 and CDR2 from the germline V gene are KGHSH and LQKENI. This CDR3 is CASREGNRPGEQYF. DNA for the CDR3: TGTGCCAGCCGGGAGGGGAACCGACCGGGGGAGCAGTACTTC.

V usage is TRBV15 and J usage is TRBJ2-1; 10 bases agree with TRBD2. This CDR3 is built from 15 residues. Trimming cost V 4 bases and J 8 bases; bases outside gene matches: 8. Germline V CDR1 and CDR2: LNHNV, YYDKDF (reference sequence). Here the CDR3 reads CATSIPGLARDEQFF. CDR3 sequence (DNA): TGTGCCACCAGCATCCCGGGACTAGCGAGAGATGAGCAGTTCTTC. The full variable domain, its missing parts supplied by reference TRBV15 and TRBJ2-1, is DAMVIQNPRYQVTQFGKPVTLSCSQTLNHNVMYWYQQKSSQAPKLLFHYYDKDFNNEADTPDNFQSRRPNTSFCFLDIRSPGLGDTAMYLCATSIPGLARDEQFFGPGTRLTVL.